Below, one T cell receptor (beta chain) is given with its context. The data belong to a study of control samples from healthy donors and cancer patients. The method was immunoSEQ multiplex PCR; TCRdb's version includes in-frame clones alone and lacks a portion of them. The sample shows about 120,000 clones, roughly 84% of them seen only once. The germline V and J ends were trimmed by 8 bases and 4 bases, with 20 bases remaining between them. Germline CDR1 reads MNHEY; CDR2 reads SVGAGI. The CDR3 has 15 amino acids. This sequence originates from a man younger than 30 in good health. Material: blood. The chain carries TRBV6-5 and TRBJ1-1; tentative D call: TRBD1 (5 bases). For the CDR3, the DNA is TGTGCCAGCTCCCCACGGGGGTTTATAGGCACTGAAGCTTTCTTT. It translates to CASSPRGFIGTEAFF.